The next 7 T cell receptor beta chains were all read from a single sample in a study of blood T cell repertoires in COVID-19. Some clones are missing from TCRdb's copy, which holds only in-frame ones; the method was immunoSEQ multiplex PCR. Of fewer than 400,000 clones listed, 89% are singletons. Sequenced input: PBMCs or T cells enriched from blood (not recorded which). The origin of the receptors is a woman between 25 and 40 years old who had recovered from COVID-19.

V gene TRBV12-5 combines with J gene TRBJ2-2; no definite D call. Germline V gene data show CDR1 as LGHNT and CDR2 as FRNRAP. The germline V and J ends were trimmed by 2 bases and 0 bases, with 10 bases remaining between them. The CDR3 is made up of 16 amino acids. DNA for the CDR3: TGTGCTAGTGGTTTGCAACCGGTTTCGAACACCGGGGAGCTGTTTTTT. Amino acid sequence: CASGLQPVSNTGELFF.

This clone was counted a single time. V and J are TRBV6-5 and TRBJ2-2; TRBD1 matches at 7 bases. The CDR3 totals 15 residues. The germline CDR1 and CDR2 sequences are MNHEY and SVGAGI. The J segment lost 6 bases and the V segment lost 5 bases, leaving 9 bases of the junction unmatched. For the CDR3, the DNA is TGTGCCAGCAGTAGGGGGCATGAGGGCCCCGGGGAGCTGTTTTTT. Protein: CASSRGHEGPGELFF.

This clone was counted a few times. This sequence joins TRBV3-1 (or the pseudogene TRBV3-2) and TRBJ2-5, with TRBD2 as a possible D gene (5 bases). V gave up 0 bases and J gave up 4 bases, with 9 bases separating them. The CDR3 loop spans 14 amino acids. The germline CDR1 and CDR2 sequences are LGHDT and YNNKEL (reference sequence). CDR3 sequence: CASSQEGLPETQYF. DNA of the CDR3: TGTGCCAGCAGCCAAGAAGGACTTCCAGAGACCCAGTACTTC.

J is TRBJ1-3 and V is TRBV4-1; 8 bases match TRBD1. Germline CDR1 and CDR2: MGHRA and YSYEKL. This CDR3 has 15 amino acids. V lost 6 bases and J lost 7; bases outside the gene matches: 11. CDR3 residues: CASSPGQGRRNTIYF. The DNA for the CDR3 is TGCGCCAGCAGTCCCGGACAGGGAAGGCGCAACACCATATATTTT.

The rearrangement uses TRBV4-3 and TRBJ2-2; no definite D call. This CDR3 is built from 17 residues. The V gene lost 0 bases and the J gene lost 4 bases, with 15 bases spanning the gap. Germline loops: CDR1 LGHNA, CDR2 YSLEER. CDR3 sequence reads: CASSQESYSRSTGELFF. CDR3 DNA sequence: TGCGCCAGCAGCCAAGAAAGCTACAGCCGATCCACCGGGGAGCTGTTTTTT.

The V call is TRBV28, the J call TRBJ1-5; D gene ambiguous. The CDR3 runs 16 residues. Deletions cut 7 bases from V and 2 bases from J, with 18 bases between. From germline, CDR1 is MDHEN and CDR2 SYDVKM. The chain's CDR3 is CASTPHVGSGNQPQHF. The CDR3 DNA is TGTGCCAGCACCCCCCACGTGGGCTCTGGCAATCAGCCCCAGCATTTT.

J is TRBJ1-5 and V is TRBV28, with 7 nucleotides matching TRBD1. CDR1 MDHEN and CDR2 SYDVKM come from the germline V gene. The ends lost 6 bases at V and 5 bases at J; junction bases unmatched: 7. The CDR3 is made up of 14 amino acids. Here the CDR3 DNA reads TGTGCCAGCAGGGAGACAGGGTACGATCAGCCCCAGCATTTT. This encodes CASRETGYDQPQHF. Full variable domain (missing parts from reference TRBV28 and TRBJ1-5): DVKVTQSSRYLVKRTGEKVFLECVQDMDHENMFWYRQDPGLGLRLIYFSYDVKMKEKGDIPEGYSVSREKKERFSLILESASTNQTSMYLCASRETGYDQPQHFGDGTRLSIL.